This is a list of T cell receptor beta chains from one sample in a study of long-term antiretroviral therapy in people with HIV. The table came from immunoSEQ multiplex PCR; TCRdb's copy has only in-frame clones and leaves some out. Of roughly 13,000 clones listed, approximately 80% are singletons. This specimen consisted of unsorted PBMCs, obtained 1.3 years after starting antiretroviral therapy. The receptors come from a young woman with HIV. Each CDR3 is given without its conserved first and last residue.

j_gene	v_gene	CDR3aa
TRBJ2-1	TRBV27	ASSLGTRNNEQF
TRBJ1-4	TRBV19	ASSPLGQGNEKLF
TRBJ1-3	TRBV30	AWDQPGNSGNTIY
TRBJ2-2	TRBV6-5	ASSPTLRGTGELF
TRBJ1-1	TRBV2	ASTVGSSNTEAF
TRBJ2-7	TRBV5-1	ASSLSWGRDYYEQY
TRBJ1-5	TRBV7-2	ASSPTGDMGQPQH
TRBJ2-7	TRBV29-1	SAGQDRYEQY
TRBJ1-1	TRBV7-8	ASSLPGTGVTEAF
TRBJ1-1	TRBV9	ASSGGNTEAF
TRBJ2-7	TRBV7-2	ASSFTSGGYSYEQY